This T cell receptor (beta chain) was sequenced for a study of blood T cell repertoires in COVID-19. Study as a whole: Sites in the United States, Italy and Spain provided acute and convalescent COVID-19 samples. The cDNA or gDNA used as material had been derived from T cells, B-cell-depleted T cells, or PBMCs.

Per germline, CDR1 SGHAT and CDR2 FQNNGV. Unmatched junction bases numbered 12, after V lost 5 bases and J lost 3 bases. The CDR3 is 18 amino acids. As handled by the study authors: Scientists estimated how many nucleated cells there were by amplifying reference gene primers. The protocol was immunoSEQ multiplex PCR, while the TCRdb copy is restricted to in-frame clones and leaves out a portion. V and J calls and clone size are those listed in that table; D and trimming were worked out from the DNA. This sample carries 150,000 or so clones, around 82% of them seen once, and the ten largest clones take around 10%.

The sequencing sample was made of peripheral blood. The sequence derives from a man between 60 and 75 years old with active or convalescent COVID-19. The chain is built from TRBV11-2 and TRBJ1-4; 10 nucleotides agree with TRBD1. The CDR3 DNA sequence: TGTGCCAGCAGCACCCCGGGACAGGGGTCCGTTGCTAATGAAAAACTGTTTTTT. Its translation: CASSTPGQGSVANEKLFF.